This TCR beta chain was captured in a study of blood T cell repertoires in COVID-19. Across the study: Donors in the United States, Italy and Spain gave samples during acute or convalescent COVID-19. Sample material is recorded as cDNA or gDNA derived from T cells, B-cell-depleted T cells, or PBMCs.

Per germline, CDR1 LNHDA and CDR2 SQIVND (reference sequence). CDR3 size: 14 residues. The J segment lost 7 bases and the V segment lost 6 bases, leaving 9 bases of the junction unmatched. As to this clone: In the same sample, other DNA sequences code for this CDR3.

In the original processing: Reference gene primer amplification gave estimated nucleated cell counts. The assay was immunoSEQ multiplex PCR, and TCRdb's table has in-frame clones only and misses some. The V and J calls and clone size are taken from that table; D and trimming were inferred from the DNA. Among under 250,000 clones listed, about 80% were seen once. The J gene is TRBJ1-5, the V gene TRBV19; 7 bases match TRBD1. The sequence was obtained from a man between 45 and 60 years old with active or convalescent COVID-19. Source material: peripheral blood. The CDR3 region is CASSRTGRDQPQHF. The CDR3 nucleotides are TGTGCCAGTAGCCGGACAGGACGGGACCAGCCCCAGCATTTT.